One sample yielded the 13 T cell receptor beta chains listed below, sequenced in a study of blood T cell repertoires in COVID-19. Clones were sequenced by immunoSEQ multiplex PCR, and TCRdb holds only the in-frame ones, with some missing. The profile shows about 220,000 clones, roughly four fifths of them singletons. Material for sequencing was peripheral blood. Receptor source: a woman in her seventies with acute or convalescent COVID-19.

The chain uses TRBV7-2 and TRBJ2-1; D is ambiguous. CDR3 length: 15 amino acids. Looked up from germline, CDR1 is SGHTA and CDR2 is FQGNSA. V lost 3 bases and J lost 3, with 12 bases in between. The CDR3 reads CASSLEQTVYNEQFF. The CDR3 nucleotides are TGTGCCAGCAGCTTGGAACAAACAGTCTACAATGAGCAGTTCTTC.

The chain is built from TRBV6-5 and TRBJ1-6; D uncertain. Trimming stripped 6 bases from V and 7 bases from J, with 13 bases between. CDR1 is MNHEY, CDR2 SVGAGI, per germline. The CDR3 has 14 amino acids. CDR3 amino acids: CASSGSYGNSPLHF. In DNA form, the CDR3 reads TGTGCCAGCAGCGGGTCTTACGGCAATTCACCCCTCCACTTT.

V gene TRBV6-1 combines with J gene TRBJ2-1, with 12 nucleotides matching TRBD1. The CDR3 spans 15 residues. The germline CDR1 and CDR2 sequences are MNHNS and SASEGT. Trimming took 1 base from V and 7 from J; bases not matched to a gene: 2. The CDR3 DNA sequence: TGTGCCAGCAGTGAAGTGGGACAGGGGGCGAATGAGCAGTTCTTC. Translating it yields CASSEVGQGANEQFF.

The chain joins TRBV19 to TRBJ2-4; 8 bases line up with TRBD1. After removal of 7 bases from V and 6 bases from J, the junction contained 8 bases not matched to a gene. CDR3 length: 14 residues. Germline V gene lookup returns CDR1 LNHDA and CDR2 SQIVND (reference sequence). Written as DNA, the CDR3 is TGTGCCAGTACCCCGACAGGGGTATTAAACATTCAGTACTTC. It codes for CASTPTGVLNIQYF.

This clone was detected a few times. This sequence joins TRBV11-2 and TRBJ1-1; a weak D match, TRBD1 (5 bases). V was pared by 3 bases and J by 1 base, with 15 bases between. Germline V gene data show CDR1 as SGHAT and CDR2 as FQNNGV. The CDR3 is 16 residues long. The DNA of the CDR3 is TGTGCCAGCAGCTTGGCTAGGGGCCTGGGGAACACTGAAGCTTTCTTT. Protein sequence: CASSLARGLGNTEAFF.

This clone was observed once. The V call is TRBV11-2, the J call TRBJ2-2, with 10 bases that match TRBD2. CDR3 size: 16 residues. Per the germline V gene, CDR1 is SGHAT and CDR2 is FQNNGV. The junction had 6 bases not matched to a gene; V was cut back by 5 bases and J by 3 bases. CDR3 loop: CASSRDSGGYTGELFF. The CDR3 DNA reads as TGTGCCAGCAGCCGCGATAGCGGGGGGTACACCGGGGAGCTGTTTTTT.

V gene TRBV6-6 combines with J gene TRBJ1-5; 8 bases match TRBD1. This CDR3 contains 16 residues. Unmatched junction bases numbered 3, after V lost 2 bases and J lost 0 bases. CDR1 MNHNY and CDR2 SVGAGI come from the germline V gene (reference sequence). CDR3 nucleotide sequence: TGTGCCAGCAGTTACCGGACAGGGCGTAGCAATCAGCCCCAGCATTTT. Protein product: CASSYRTGRSNQPQHF.

The genes are TRBV6-5 and TRBJ2-7; tentative D call: TRBD1 (6 bases). The length of the CDR3 is 13 residues. The V end was cut by 9 bases, the J end by 7 bases, with 19 bases between. Germline V lookup: CDR1 MNHEY, CDR2 SVGAGI. The CDR3 is CASHRKSGTEQYF. The CDR3 DNA reads TGTGCCAGTCATAGGAAGTCCGGGACAGAGCAGTACTTC.

This clone was detected a few times. The chain couples TRBV10-3 to TRBJ1-4, with D tentatively TRBD1 (5 bases). V lost 0 bases, J lost 8 bases, and 10 bases lay in between. Germline V CDR1 and CDR2: ENHRY, SYGVKD. The CDR3 sequence is 14 residues long. As DNA, the CDR3 is TGTGCCATCAGTGAGTCCAGGGTAGGGGAAAAACTGTTTTTT. Translation gives CAISESRVGEKLFF.

The chain is built from TRBV11-3 and TRBJ1-1; TRBD1 aligns across 10 bases. CDR3 length: 16 amino acids. V shed 5 bases and J 1 base; nucleotides not matched to a gene: 7. Germline V CDR1 and CDR2: SGHNT, YENEEA. CDR3 sequence (DNA): TGTGCCAGCAGCCCGGGACAGGGGCTTCGGAACACTGAAGCTTTCTTT. This codes for CASSPGQGLRNTEAFF.

This clone was observed a single time. The chain is built from TRBV4-2 and TRBJ2-5; possible D gene TRBD2, 7 bases. V lost 11 bases and J lost 5, with 12 bases in between. CDR1 is LGHNA and CDR2 is YNFKEQ in the germline V gene. CDR3 length: 11 amino acids. In DNA form, the CDR3 reads TGTGCCTCAGGGAGGGGGGAGACCCAGTACTTC. This codes for CASGRGETQYF.

The chain carries TRBV7-9 and TRBJ1-1; tentatively, D is TRBD1 (6 bases). In germline, CDR1 is SEHNR, CDR2 FQNEAQ (reference sequence). The CDR3 totals 19 residues. The V gene lost 2 bases and the J gene lost 1 base, with 23 bases spanning the gap. CDR3 DNA sequence: TGTGCCAGCAGCTTAACAGGGTCGAGGGAGCCACCTGGGAACACTGAAGCTTTCTTT. Residues: CASSLTGSREPPGNTEAFF.

The chain is built from TRBV2 and TRBJ1-2; 8 bases are shared with TRBD1. Germline values: CDR1 SNHLY, CDR2 FYNNEI. V shed 7 bases and J 4 bases; nucleotides not matched to a gene: 8. CDR3 size: 14 residues. CDR3 amino acids: CASTGQGWGYGYTF. In nucleotides, the CDR3 is TGTGCCAGCACCGGACAGGGCTGGGGCTATGGCTACACCTTC.